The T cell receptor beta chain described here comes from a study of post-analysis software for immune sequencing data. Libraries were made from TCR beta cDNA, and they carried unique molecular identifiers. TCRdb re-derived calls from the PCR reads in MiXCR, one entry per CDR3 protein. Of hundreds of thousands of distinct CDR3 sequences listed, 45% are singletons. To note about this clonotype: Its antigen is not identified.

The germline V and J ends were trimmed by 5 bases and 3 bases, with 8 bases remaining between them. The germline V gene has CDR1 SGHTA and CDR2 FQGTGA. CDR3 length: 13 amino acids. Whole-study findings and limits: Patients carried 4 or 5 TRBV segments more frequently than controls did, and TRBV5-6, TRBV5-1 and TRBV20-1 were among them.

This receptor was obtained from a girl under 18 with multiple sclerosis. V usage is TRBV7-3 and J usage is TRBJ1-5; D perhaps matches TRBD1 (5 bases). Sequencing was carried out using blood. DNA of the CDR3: TGTGCCAGCAGCCGACAGCCCAATCAGCCCCAGCATTTT. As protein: CASSRQPNQPQHF.